This TCR beta chain is drawn from a study of Ad26.COV2.S vaccination and SARS-CoV-2 variants. Study-wide background: Vaccine-arm donor from the placebo-controlled COV1001 Ad26.COV2.S trial. Once or twice, 56 days apart, Ad26.COV2.S was delivered intramuscularly. The study's findings and limits: People given the vaccine had a wider spike-specific TCR breadth than placebo recipients did. The TCR breadth and depth analyses may have understated or missed part of the total T cell responses.

Documented treatment: roughly 20 received Ad26.COV2.S at low or high dose, single or two shots; roughly 5 received placebo; per-sample allocation not given. The study sampled participants on day 63 after the first vaccine or placebo injection. Assay: immunoSEQ multiplex PCR; the TCRdb copy retains only in-frame clones and omits some. The sample has about 350,000 clones, around 88% seen once. Trimming left V 1 base short and J 6 bases short, with 10 bases between. Germline CDR1 reads MDHEN; CDR2 reads SYDVKM. There are 14 residues in the CDR3. Turning to this clone: The antigen remains unidentified.

Sequenced here: peripheral blood, sampled in a trial of Ad26.COV2.S vaccine versus placebo. This TCR was recovered from a person between 18 and 65 years old who received the Ad26.COV2.S COVID-19 vaccine or a placebo. This rearrangement joins TRBV28 to TRBJ1-5; D is possibly TRBD1 (5 bases). The CDR3 spells CASSLFRGTQPQHF. Written as DNA, the CDR3 is TGTGCCAGCAGTTTATTTCGCGGGACTCAGCCCCAGCATTTT. Looking up the rest from reference TRBV28 and TRBJ1-5 gives the full variable domain: DVKVTQSSRYLVKRTGEKVFLECVQDMDHENMFWYRQDPGLGLRLIYFSYDVKMKEKGDIPEGYSVSREKKERFSLILESASTNQTSMYLCASSLFRGTQPQHFGDGTRLSIL.